This is a list of T cell receptor beta chains from one sample in a study of shared clonotypes between healthy human individuals. The method was immunoSEQ multiplex PCR; TCRdb's version includes in-frame clones alone and lacks a portion of them. The repertoire holds about 360,000 clones, with around four fifths as singletons. The sample comprised memory CD4+ T cells sorted from blood. All receptors come from a man aged 30-40 years in good health. Each CDR3 is given with its conserved first and last residue. The D gene is left open where the match is weak. The size of a clone is reported for some rows only, either as once, few or many, or as a class for expanded clones.

j_gene: TRBJ1-5; v_gene: TRBV28; d_gene: .; abundance: .; CDR3aa: CASSSRGGVNQPQHF; CDR3nt: TGTGCCAGCAGTTCAAGGGGGGGCGTCAATCAGCCCCAGCATTTT
j_gene: TRBJ1-5; v_gene: TRBV5-5; d_gene: .; abundance: .; CDR3aa: CASSLEEGFNQPQHF; CDR3nt: TGTGCCAGCAGCTTGGAGGAAGGATTCAATCAGCCCCAGCATTTT
j_gene: TRBJ1-3; v_gene: TRBV28; d_gene: .; abundance: .; CDR3aa: CASSLGAGNTIYF; CDR3nt: TGTGCCAGCAGTTTAGGTGCTGGAAACACCATATATTTT
j_gene: TRBJ2-5; v_gene: TRBV29-1; d_gene: TRBD2; abundance: .; CDR3aa: CSVLWAGAEETQYF; CDR3nt: TGCAGCGTTCTGTGGGCGGGAGCGGAAGAGACCCAGTACTTC
j_gene: TRBJ2-7; v_gene: TRBV5-1; d_gene: .; abundance: .; CDR3aa: CASSSSGGGRAYEQYF; CDR3nt: TGCGCCAGCAGCTCTTCAGGGGGCGGGAGGGCCTACGAGCAGTACTTC
j_gene: TRBJ2-1; v_gene: TRBV27; d_gene: TRBD2; abundance: .; CDR3aa: CASSLSRLAGIPYNEQFF; CDR3nt: TGTGCCAGCAGTTTATCGAGACTAGCGGGTATCCCTTACAATGAGCAGTTCTTC
j_gene: TRBJ1-2; v_gene: TRBV19; d_gene: TRBD1; abundance: once; CDR3aa: CASRRGQARDYGYTF; CDR3nt: TGTGCCAGTAGGAGGGGACAGGCTAGGGATTATGGCTACACCTTC
j_gene: TRBJ2-2; v_gene: TRBV30; d_gene: TRBD1; abundance: .; CDR3aa: CAWDRSRDRGVGELFF; CDR3nt: TGTGCCTGGGATCGAAGTCGGGACAGGGGAGTGGGGGAGCTGTTTTTT
j_gene: TRBJ2-5; v_gene: TRBV6-1; d_gene: TRBD2; abundance: .; CDR3aa: CASSESVLAGVETQYF; CDR3nt: TGTGCCAGCAGTGAAAGTGTACTAGCGGGGGTGGAGACCCAGTACTTC
j_gene: TRBJ1-1; v_gene: TRBV7-8; d_gene: .; abundance: .; CDR3aa: CASSAFAVMNTEAFF; CDR3nt: TGTGCCAGCAGCGCGTTTGCTGTGATGAACACTGAAGCTTTCTTT
j_gene: TRBJ2-7; v_gene: TRBV12-5; d_gene: .; abundance: .; CDR3aa: CASGLVFSLYEQYF; CDR3nt: TGTGCTAGTGGTTTGGTTTTTTCTCTCTACGAGCAGTACTTC
j_gene: TRBJ1-2; v_gene: TRBV19; d_gene: TRBD1; abundance: .; CDR3aa: CASTPGQGLYGYTF; CDR3nt: TGTGCCAGTACCCCAGGACAGGGTCTCTATGGCTACACCTTC
j_gene: TRBJ2-1; v_gene: TRBV2; d_gene: .; abundance: .; CDR3aa: CASSVGFEQFF; CDR3nt: TGTGCCAGCAGTGTAGGGTTTGAGCAGTTCTTC
j_gene: TRBJ2-4; v_gene: TRBV5-4; d_gene: TRBD2; abundance: once; CDR3aa: CASSQGLAGGGAKNIQYF; CDR3nt: TGTGCCAGCAGCCAGGGACTAGCGGGAGGTGGGGCCAAAAACATTCAGTACTTC
j_gene: TRBJ1-4; v_gene: TRBV5-1; d_gene: .; abundance: .; CDR3aa: CASSLRADEKLFF; CDR3nt: TGCGCCAGCAGCTTGAGGGCCGATGAAAAACTGTTTTTT
j_gene: TRBJ1-1; v_gene: TRBV6-4; d_gene: .; abundance: .; CDR3aa: CASSATSRNTEAFF; CDR3nt: TGTGCCAGCAGTGCTACCAGCAGGAACACTGAAGCTTTCTTT
j_gene: TRBJ2-3; v_gene: TRBV10-3; d_gene: .; abundance: .; CDR3aa: CAIKVASTDTQYF; CDR3nt: TGTGCCATCAAGGTAGCAAGCACAGATACGCAGTATTTT